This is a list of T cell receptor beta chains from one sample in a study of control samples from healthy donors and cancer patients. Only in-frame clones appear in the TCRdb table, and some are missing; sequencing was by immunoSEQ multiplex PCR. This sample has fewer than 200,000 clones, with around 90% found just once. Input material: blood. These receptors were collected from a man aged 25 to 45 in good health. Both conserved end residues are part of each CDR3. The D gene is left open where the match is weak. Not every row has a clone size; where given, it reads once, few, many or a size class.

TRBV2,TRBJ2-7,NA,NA,TGTGCCAGCAAGTTACAATACGAGCAGTACTTC,CASKLQYEQYF
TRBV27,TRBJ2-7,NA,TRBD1,TGTGCCAGCAGAGGACCGGGACAGACCTACGAGCAGTACTTC,CASRGPGQTYEQYF
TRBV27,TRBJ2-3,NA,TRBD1,TGTGCCAGCAGCCTGGACAGGGCAATCCCAGATACGCAGTATTTT,CASSLDRAIPDTQYF
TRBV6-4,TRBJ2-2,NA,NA,TGTGCCAGCAGTGACTCAGACACCGGGGAGCTGTTTTTT,CASSDSDTGELFF
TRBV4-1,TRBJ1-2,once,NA,TGCGCCAGCAGCCAAGAGAGTCAGGTTTTTGGCGGCTACACCTTC,CASSQESQVFGGYTF
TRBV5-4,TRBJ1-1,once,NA,TGTGCCAGCAGCTTAGCCGGTTCGATGCTTTCGGGCACTGAAGCTTTCTTT,CASSLAGSMLSGTEAFF
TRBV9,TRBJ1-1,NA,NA,TGTGCCAGCAGCGTACAGATCGCAGAGAACACTGAAGCTTTCTTT,CASSVQIAENTEAFF
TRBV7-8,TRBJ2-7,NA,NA,TGTGCCAGCAGCCTAGGGCCTTTCTCCTACGAGCAGTACTTC,CASSLGPFSYEQYF
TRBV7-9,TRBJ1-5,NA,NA,TGTGCCAGCAGCTTCGAAGGCACTCAGCCCCAGCATTTT,CASSFEGTQPQHF
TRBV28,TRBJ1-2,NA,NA,TGTGCCATAGCTCCATCAGGGACTGGCTACACCTTC,CAIAPSGTGYTF
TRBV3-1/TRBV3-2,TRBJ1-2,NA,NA,TGTGCCAGCAGCCAATATAATACAGGAAACTATGGCTACACCTTC,CASSQYNTGNYGYTF
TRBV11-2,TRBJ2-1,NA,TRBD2,TGTGCCAGCAGCCCATACCTAGCGGGTGCGCCGGGAGAGCAGTTCTTC,CASSPYLAGAPGEQFF
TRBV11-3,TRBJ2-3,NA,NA,TGTGCCAGCAGCTTAGATCTGACCACAGATACGCAGTATTTT,CASSLDLTTDTQYF
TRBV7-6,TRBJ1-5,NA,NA,TGTGCCAGCAGCTTAGGGGACCAGGGGCAGCCCCAGCATTTT,CASSLGDQGQPQHF
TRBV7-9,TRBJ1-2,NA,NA,TGTGCCAGCAGCTCCTCGGGACGAGACTATGGCTACACCTTC,CASSSSGRDYGYTF
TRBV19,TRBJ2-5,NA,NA,TGTGCCAGTAGTAGTGTTGGGGGCCAAGAGACCCAGTACTTC,CASSSVGGQETQYF
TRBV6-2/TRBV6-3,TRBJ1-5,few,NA,TGTGCCAGCAGTTTACAGACAGTAAGGGTCCATCAGCCCCAGCATTTT,CASSLQTVRVHQPQHF
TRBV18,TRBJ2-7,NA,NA,TGTGCCAGCTCACCCGGGAAGTCCTACGAGCAGTACTTC,CASSPGKSYEQYF
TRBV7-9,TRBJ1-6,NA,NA,TGTGCCAGCAGCCAACTAACAGCCCCCCTCCACTTT,CASSQLTAPLHF
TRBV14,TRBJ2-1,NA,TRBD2,TGTGCCACCCGGACTAGCGGGGTCGATGAGCAGTTCTTC,CATRTSGVDEQFF
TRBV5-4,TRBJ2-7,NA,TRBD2,TGTGCCAGCAGCAACCCGGGACTAGCGGGAGCCGGCGAGCAGTACTTC,CASSNPGLAGAGEQYF
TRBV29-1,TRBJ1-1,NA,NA,TGCAGCACCAGGGGTCAGGACACTGAAGCTTTCTTT,CSTRGQDTEAFF
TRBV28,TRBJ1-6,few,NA,TGTGCCAGCAGTTTGGCCTATTCACCCCTCCACTTT,CASSLAYSPLHF
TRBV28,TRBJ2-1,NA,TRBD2,TGTGCCAGCAGTCCCCCACCCGGGACTAGAGGCAATGAGCAGTTCTTC,CASSPPPGTRGNEQFF
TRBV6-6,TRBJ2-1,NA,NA,TGTGCCAGCAGTTACCGACCCCTGAGCTCCTACAATGAGCAGTTCTTC,CASSYRPLSSYNEQFF
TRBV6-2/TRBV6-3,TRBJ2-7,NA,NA,TGTGCCAGCAGTTACGGTGCGAGCTCTGTAATGGGGTACGAGCAGTACTTC,CASSYGASSVMGYEQYF
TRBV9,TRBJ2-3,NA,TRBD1,TGTGCCAGCAGCGGGCGGGCCGGGACAGTCAGCACAGATACGCAGTATTTT,CASSGRAGTVSTDTQYF
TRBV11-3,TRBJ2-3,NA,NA,TGTGCCAGCAGTGGGGGCACAGATACGCAGTATTTT,CASSGGTDTQYF
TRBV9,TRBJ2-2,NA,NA,TGTGCCAGCAGCGTAGGTGGCGGGGTGGACACCGGGGAGCTGTTTTTT,CASSVGGGVDTGELFF
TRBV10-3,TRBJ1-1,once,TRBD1,TGTGCCATCAGTGTTTCAGGGGGCGTATTGGTTGAAGCTTTCTTT,CAISVSGGVLVEAFF
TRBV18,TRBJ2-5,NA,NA,TGTGCCAGCTCACCTCAAGAGACCCAGTACTTC,CASSPQETQYF
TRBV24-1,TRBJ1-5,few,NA,TGTGCCACCAGTGATCCAACACTCAAGGGCAATCAGCCCCAGCATTTT,CATSDPTLKGNQPQHF
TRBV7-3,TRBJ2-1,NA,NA,TGTGCCAGCAGCTCGACTCTTTTGCCCTACAATGAGCAGTTCTTC,CASSSTLLPYNEQFF
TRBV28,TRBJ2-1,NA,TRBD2,TGTGCCAGCAGTTTCGCGGGACTAGGAGAGGGGGAGTCCTACAATGAGCAGTTCTTC,CASSFAGLGEGESYNEQFF
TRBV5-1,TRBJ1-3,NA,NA,TGCGCCAGCAGCTTGGACGGAAGCACTGGAAACACCATATATTTT,CASSLDGSTGNTIYF
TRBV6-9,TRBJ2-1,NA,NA,TGTGCCATCCCTCACTCAGAGATTGAGCAGTTCTTC,CAIPHSEIEQFF
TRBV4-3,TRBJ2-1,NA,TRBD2,TGCGCCAGCAGCCAAGGTTGGCTAGCGGGAGATGAGCAGTTCTTC,CASSQGWLAGDEQFF
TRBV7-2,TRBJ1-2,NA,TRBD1,TGTGCCAGCAGCTTCACAGGGGGGAGCTATGGCTACACCTTC,CASSFTGGSYGYTF
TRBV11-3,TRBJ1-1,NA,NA,TGTGCCAGCAGCTTATCAGGGTTGAACACTGAAGCTTTCTTT,CASSLSGLNTEAFF
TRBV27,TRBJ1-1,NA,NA,TGTGCCAGCAGTCCCCGACAGAACACTGAAGCTTTCTTT,CASSPRQNTEAFF
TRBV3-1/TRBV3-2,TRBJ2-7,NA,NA,TGTGCCAGCAGCCAAGTTATAGGGGACGAGCAGTACTTC,CASSQVIGDEQYF
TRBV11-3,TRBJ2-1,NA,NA,TGTGCCAGCAGCTTAGCTGCGCTAGGTAAGGCTGAGCAGTTCTTC,CASSLAALGKAEQFF